A selection of T cell receptor beta chains follows, all from one sample in a study of patients and donors after allogeneic stem cell transplantation. One entry per CDR3 protein results from TCRdb running MiXCR on the RT-PCR reads. The sample carries 900,000 to 1,000,000 distinct CDR3 sequences, more than 15% recorded once. Sequencing was done on a sample of blood, either unsorted or a sorted T cell fraction (not recorded which). Receptor source: a human donor who was either an allogeneic HSCT recipient or a stem cell or donor lymphocyte infusion donor (not recorded which). It is not recorded whose cells these are; they may come from a transplant donor. The CDR3 runs from the conserved cysteine through the conserved F or W. D genes are given only for firm matches. Expanded clones are given a class, and other clones once, few, many or no size at all.

size: few; length: 15; J: TRBJ2-7; D: TRBD2; V: TRBV6-1; CDR3: CASSAPLAGGYEQYF; DNA: TGTGCCAGCAGCGCACCTCTAGCGGGGGGCTACGAGCAGTACTTC
size: few; length: 12; J: TRBJ2-1; D: NA; V: TRBV24-1; CDR3: CATSGQNNEQFF; DNA: TGTGCCACCAGTGGCCAGAACAATGAGCAGTTCTTC
size: NA; length: 15; J: TRBJ2-7; D: TRBD1; V: TRBV4-2; CDR3: CASSQAGTGDPEQYF; DNA: TGTGCCAGCAGCCAGGCCGGGACAGGGGATCCCGAGCAGTACTTC
size: few; length: 17; J: TRBJ2-2; D: TRBD2; V: TRBV7-3; CDR3: CASSPNPGLENTGELFF; DNA: TGTGCCAGCAGCCCCAACCCGGGACTAGAGAACACCGGGGAGCTGTTTTTT
size: NA; length: 15; J: TRBJ1-5; D: NA; V: TRBV4-2; CDR3: CASSQDNRRFQPQHF; DNA: TGTGCCAGCAGCCAAGACAACAGGCGGTTTCAGCCCCAGCATTTT
size: few; length: 16; J: TRBJ2-2; D: TRBD2; V: TRBV5-1; CDR3: CASSLSGGSNTGELFF; DNA: TGCGCCAGCAGCTTGTCCGGGGGGTCGAACACCGGGGAGCTGTTTTTT
size: few; length: 11; J: TRBJ1-2; D: NA; V: TRBV7-9; CDR3: CASSLITSDTF; DNA: TGTGCCAGCAGCTTAATTACATCCGACACCTTC
size: NA; length: 14; J: TRBJ2-1; D: TRBD1; V: TRBV5-1; CDR3: CASSSGGIYNEQFF; DNA: TGCGCCAGCAGCTCAGGGGGTATCTACAATGAGCAGTTCTTC
size: NA; length: 12; J: TRBJ1-1; D: NA; V: TRBV20-1; CDR3: CSARPGDFGAFF; DNA: TGCAGTGCTAGACCCGGGGACTTCGGAGCTTTCTTT
size: NA; length: 14; J: TRBJ2-4; D: NA; V: TRBV10-3; CDR3: CAISEGGRDDIQYF; DNA: TGTGCCATCAGTGAGGGGGGCAGGGATGACATTCAGTACTTC
size: few; length: 15; J: TRBJ2-7; D: TRBD1; V: TRBV6-5; CDR3: CASSYRTGFSYEQYF; DNA: TGTGCCAGCAGTTATCGGACAGGGTTCTCCTACGAGCAGTACTTC
size: many; length: 14; J: TRBJ2-3; D: NA; V: TRBV5-1; CDR3: CASSLVSSGDTQYF; DNA: TGCGCCAGCAGCTTGGTATCGTCGGGTGATACGCAGTATTTT
size: NA; length: 13; J: TRBJ2-3; D: NA; V: TRBV5-1; CDR3: CASSPEGEDTQYF; DNA: TGCGCCAGCAGCCCAGAGGGGGAAGATACGCAGTATTTT
size: NA; length: 13; J: TRBJ2-3; D: TRBD2; V: TRBV2; CDR3: CASKREAPDTQYF; DNA: TGTGCCAGCAAGCGGGAGGCCCCAGATACGCAGTATTTT
size: NA; length: 15; J: TRBJ2-5; D: TRBD2; V: TRBV7-9; CDR3: CASSLLRTSGETQYF; DNA: TGTGCCAGCAGCTTACTACGGACTAGTGGAGAGACCCAGTACTTC
size: many; length: 14; J: TRBJ2-7; D: NA; V: TRBV5-6; CDR3: CASSLGGRAYEQYF; DNA: TGTGCCAGCAGCTTAGGTGGCAGAGCCTACGAGCAGTACTTC
size: NA; length: 13; J: TRBJ1-6; D: NA; V: TRBV7-8; CDR3: CASRTEHNSPLHF; DNA: TGTGCCAGCAGAACGGAACATAATTCACCCCTCCACTTT
size: few; length: 15; J: TRBJ2-2; D: TRBD1; V: TRBV6-2/TRBV6-3; CDR3: CASSYQGTGAGGLFF; DNA: TGTGCCAGCAGTTACCAAGGGACAGGGGCCGGGGGGCTGTTTTTT
size: NA; length: 17; J: TRBJ1-2; D: NA; V: TRBV6-5; CDR3: CASSYFLAGPTNYGYTF; DNA: TGTGCCAGCAGTTACTTCCTGGCAGGGCCTACTAACTATGGCTACACCTTC
size: NA; length: 13; J: TRBJ1-1; D: NA; V: TRBV9; CDR3: CASSATINTEAFF; DNA: TGTGCCAGCAGCGCCACGATAAACACTGAAGCTTTCTTT
size: NA; length: 11; J: TRBJ2-1; D: TRBD2; V: TRBV18; CDR3: CATGGNNEQFF; DNA: TGTGCCACGGGAGGGAACAATGAGCAGTTCTTC
size: few; length: 13; J: TRBJ2-1; D: NA; V: TRBV7-2; CDR3: CASSLARNDEQFF; DNA: TGTGCCAGCAGCTTAGCGCGGAACGATGAGCAGTTCTTC
size: few; length: 16; J: TRBJ2-2; D: NA; V: TRBV4-1; CDR3: CASSQDREAGTGELFF; DNA: TGCGCCAGCAGCCAAGATAGGGAAGCAGGCACCGGGGAGCTGTTTTTT
size: NA; length: 15; J: TRBJ1-1; D: NA; V: TRBV20-1; CDR3: CSARITGRENTEAFF; DNA: TGCAGTGCTAGGATAACCGGGAGAGAGAACACTGAAGCTTTCTTT
size: NA; length: 11; J: TRBJ1-1; D: NA; V: TRBV29-1; CDR3: CSALRTAEAFF; DNA: TGCAGCGCCCTCCGAACAGCTGAAGCTTTCTTT
size: few; length: 15; J: TRBJ1-5; D: TRBD1; V: TRBV12-3/TRBV12-4; CDR3: CASSLGAGGGQPQHF; DNA: TGTGCCAGCAGTTTAGGGGCAGGGGGTGGTCAGCCCCAGCATTTT
size: NA; length: 11; J: TRBJ2-7; D: NA; V: TRBV29-1; CDR3: CSVEIVREQYF; DNA: TGCAGCGTTGAAATTGTGAGGGAGCAGTACTTC
size: NA; length: 14; J: TRBJ2-1; D: NA; V: TRBV29-1; CDR3: CSVNRDRGQGEQFF; DNA: TGCAGCGTAAACCGGGACCGGGGGCAGGGTGAGCAGTTCTTC
size: NA; length: 15; J: TRBJ2-7; D: NA; V: TRBV5-1; CDR3: CASSFSEVPVYEQYF; DNA: TGCGCCAGCAGCTTTTCAGAGGTCCCCGTCTACGAGCAGTACTTC
size: few; length: 16; J: TRBJ2-3; D: NA; V: TRBV7-2; CDR3: CASSITGTRAEDTQYF; DNA: TGTGCCAGCAGCATAACCGGGACTCGCGCGGAGGATACGCAGTATTTT
size: NA; length: 14; J: TRBJ2-5; D: NA; V: TRBV12-3/TRBV12-4; CDR3: CASRLRRVRETQYF; DNA: TGTGCCAGCAGACTACGGAGGGTTCGAGAGACCCAGTACTTC
size: NA; length: 9; J: TRBJ2-1; D: NA; V: TRBV2; CDR3: CAIYNEQFF; DNA: TGTGCCATTTACAATGAGCAGTTCTTC
size: NA; length: 13; J: TRBJ1-2; D: NA; V: TRBV6-2/TRBV6-3; CDR3: CASSNGQNSGYTF; DNA: TGTGCCAGCAGTAACGGACAGAACTCTGGCTACACCTTC
size: NA; length: 12; J: TRBJ2-7; D: TRBD1; V: TRBV6-2/TRBV6-3; CDR3: CASTTTGKEQYF; DNA: TGTGCCAGCACTACGACAGGGAAGGAGCAGTACTTC
size: few; length: 15; J: TRBJ2-7; D: TRBD2; V: TRBV5-1; CDR3: CASSPKGLAGFEQYF; DNA: TGCGCCAGCAGCCCGAAAGGACTAGCGGGATTCGAGCAGTACTTC
size: NA; length: 12; J: TRBJ2-5; D: NA; V: TRBV29-1; CDR3: CSVNRGLETQYF; DNA: TGCAGCGTTAACAGAGGGCTGGAGACCCAGTACTTC
size: NA; length: 16; J: TRBJ2-3; D: NA; V: TRBV4-2; CDR3: CASSQEAGVGLDTQYF; DNA: TGTGCCAGCAGCCAAGAGGCAGGGGTGGGTTTGGATACGCAGTATTTT
size: few; length: 16; J: TRBJ1-2; D: NA; V: TRBV27; CDR3: CASTSLRTVINYGYTF; DNA: TGTGCCAGCACCAGTCTTCGTACGGTGATTAACTATGGCTACACCTTC
size: NA; length: 14; J: TRBJ2-7; D: NA; V: TRBV20-1; CDR3: CSARDPTFRSEQYF; DNA: TGCAGTGCTAGAGATCCGACGTTCAGGAGCGAGCAGTACTTC
size: few; length: 17; J: TRBJ2-7; D: TRBD1; V: TRBV20-1; CDR3: CSAMTGILLGNSYEQYF; DNA: TGCAGTGCTATGACAGGGATTCTTCTAGGGAACTCCTACGAGCAGTACTTC
size: few; length: 16; J: TRBJ1-1; D: NA; V: TRBV5-6; CDR3: CASSLANIIVNTEAFF; DNA: TGTGCCAGCAGCTTGGCCAATATTATTGTGAACACTGAAGCTTTCTTT
size: NA; length: 15; J: TRBJ2-5; D: NA; V: TRBV20-1; CDR3: CSAATEEGGGETQYF; DNA: TGCAGTGCCGCCACCGAGGAGGGAGGGGGAGAGACCCAGTACTTC
size: few; length: 14; J: TRBJ2-7; D: NA; V: TRBV5-6; CDR3: CASSPDFHSYEQYF; DNA: TGTGCCAGCAGCCCGGACTTCCACTCCTACGAGCAGTACTTC
size: few; length: 13; J: TRBJ2-5; D: NA; V: TRBV29-1; CDR3: CSVPGANQETQYF; DNA: TGCAGCGTACCTGGGGCGAACCAAGAGACCCAGTACTTC
size: NA; length: 14; J: TRBJ1-3; D: NA; V: TRBV9; CDR3: CASSVQSSGNTIYF; DNA: TGTGCCAGCAGCGTACAGAGCTCTGGAAACACCATATATTTT
size: few; length: 12; J: TRBJ1-2; D: NA; V: TRBV12-3/TRBV12-4; CDR3: CASSESPLGYTF; DNA: TGTGCCAGCAGTGAGTCCCCCTTGGGCTACACCTTC